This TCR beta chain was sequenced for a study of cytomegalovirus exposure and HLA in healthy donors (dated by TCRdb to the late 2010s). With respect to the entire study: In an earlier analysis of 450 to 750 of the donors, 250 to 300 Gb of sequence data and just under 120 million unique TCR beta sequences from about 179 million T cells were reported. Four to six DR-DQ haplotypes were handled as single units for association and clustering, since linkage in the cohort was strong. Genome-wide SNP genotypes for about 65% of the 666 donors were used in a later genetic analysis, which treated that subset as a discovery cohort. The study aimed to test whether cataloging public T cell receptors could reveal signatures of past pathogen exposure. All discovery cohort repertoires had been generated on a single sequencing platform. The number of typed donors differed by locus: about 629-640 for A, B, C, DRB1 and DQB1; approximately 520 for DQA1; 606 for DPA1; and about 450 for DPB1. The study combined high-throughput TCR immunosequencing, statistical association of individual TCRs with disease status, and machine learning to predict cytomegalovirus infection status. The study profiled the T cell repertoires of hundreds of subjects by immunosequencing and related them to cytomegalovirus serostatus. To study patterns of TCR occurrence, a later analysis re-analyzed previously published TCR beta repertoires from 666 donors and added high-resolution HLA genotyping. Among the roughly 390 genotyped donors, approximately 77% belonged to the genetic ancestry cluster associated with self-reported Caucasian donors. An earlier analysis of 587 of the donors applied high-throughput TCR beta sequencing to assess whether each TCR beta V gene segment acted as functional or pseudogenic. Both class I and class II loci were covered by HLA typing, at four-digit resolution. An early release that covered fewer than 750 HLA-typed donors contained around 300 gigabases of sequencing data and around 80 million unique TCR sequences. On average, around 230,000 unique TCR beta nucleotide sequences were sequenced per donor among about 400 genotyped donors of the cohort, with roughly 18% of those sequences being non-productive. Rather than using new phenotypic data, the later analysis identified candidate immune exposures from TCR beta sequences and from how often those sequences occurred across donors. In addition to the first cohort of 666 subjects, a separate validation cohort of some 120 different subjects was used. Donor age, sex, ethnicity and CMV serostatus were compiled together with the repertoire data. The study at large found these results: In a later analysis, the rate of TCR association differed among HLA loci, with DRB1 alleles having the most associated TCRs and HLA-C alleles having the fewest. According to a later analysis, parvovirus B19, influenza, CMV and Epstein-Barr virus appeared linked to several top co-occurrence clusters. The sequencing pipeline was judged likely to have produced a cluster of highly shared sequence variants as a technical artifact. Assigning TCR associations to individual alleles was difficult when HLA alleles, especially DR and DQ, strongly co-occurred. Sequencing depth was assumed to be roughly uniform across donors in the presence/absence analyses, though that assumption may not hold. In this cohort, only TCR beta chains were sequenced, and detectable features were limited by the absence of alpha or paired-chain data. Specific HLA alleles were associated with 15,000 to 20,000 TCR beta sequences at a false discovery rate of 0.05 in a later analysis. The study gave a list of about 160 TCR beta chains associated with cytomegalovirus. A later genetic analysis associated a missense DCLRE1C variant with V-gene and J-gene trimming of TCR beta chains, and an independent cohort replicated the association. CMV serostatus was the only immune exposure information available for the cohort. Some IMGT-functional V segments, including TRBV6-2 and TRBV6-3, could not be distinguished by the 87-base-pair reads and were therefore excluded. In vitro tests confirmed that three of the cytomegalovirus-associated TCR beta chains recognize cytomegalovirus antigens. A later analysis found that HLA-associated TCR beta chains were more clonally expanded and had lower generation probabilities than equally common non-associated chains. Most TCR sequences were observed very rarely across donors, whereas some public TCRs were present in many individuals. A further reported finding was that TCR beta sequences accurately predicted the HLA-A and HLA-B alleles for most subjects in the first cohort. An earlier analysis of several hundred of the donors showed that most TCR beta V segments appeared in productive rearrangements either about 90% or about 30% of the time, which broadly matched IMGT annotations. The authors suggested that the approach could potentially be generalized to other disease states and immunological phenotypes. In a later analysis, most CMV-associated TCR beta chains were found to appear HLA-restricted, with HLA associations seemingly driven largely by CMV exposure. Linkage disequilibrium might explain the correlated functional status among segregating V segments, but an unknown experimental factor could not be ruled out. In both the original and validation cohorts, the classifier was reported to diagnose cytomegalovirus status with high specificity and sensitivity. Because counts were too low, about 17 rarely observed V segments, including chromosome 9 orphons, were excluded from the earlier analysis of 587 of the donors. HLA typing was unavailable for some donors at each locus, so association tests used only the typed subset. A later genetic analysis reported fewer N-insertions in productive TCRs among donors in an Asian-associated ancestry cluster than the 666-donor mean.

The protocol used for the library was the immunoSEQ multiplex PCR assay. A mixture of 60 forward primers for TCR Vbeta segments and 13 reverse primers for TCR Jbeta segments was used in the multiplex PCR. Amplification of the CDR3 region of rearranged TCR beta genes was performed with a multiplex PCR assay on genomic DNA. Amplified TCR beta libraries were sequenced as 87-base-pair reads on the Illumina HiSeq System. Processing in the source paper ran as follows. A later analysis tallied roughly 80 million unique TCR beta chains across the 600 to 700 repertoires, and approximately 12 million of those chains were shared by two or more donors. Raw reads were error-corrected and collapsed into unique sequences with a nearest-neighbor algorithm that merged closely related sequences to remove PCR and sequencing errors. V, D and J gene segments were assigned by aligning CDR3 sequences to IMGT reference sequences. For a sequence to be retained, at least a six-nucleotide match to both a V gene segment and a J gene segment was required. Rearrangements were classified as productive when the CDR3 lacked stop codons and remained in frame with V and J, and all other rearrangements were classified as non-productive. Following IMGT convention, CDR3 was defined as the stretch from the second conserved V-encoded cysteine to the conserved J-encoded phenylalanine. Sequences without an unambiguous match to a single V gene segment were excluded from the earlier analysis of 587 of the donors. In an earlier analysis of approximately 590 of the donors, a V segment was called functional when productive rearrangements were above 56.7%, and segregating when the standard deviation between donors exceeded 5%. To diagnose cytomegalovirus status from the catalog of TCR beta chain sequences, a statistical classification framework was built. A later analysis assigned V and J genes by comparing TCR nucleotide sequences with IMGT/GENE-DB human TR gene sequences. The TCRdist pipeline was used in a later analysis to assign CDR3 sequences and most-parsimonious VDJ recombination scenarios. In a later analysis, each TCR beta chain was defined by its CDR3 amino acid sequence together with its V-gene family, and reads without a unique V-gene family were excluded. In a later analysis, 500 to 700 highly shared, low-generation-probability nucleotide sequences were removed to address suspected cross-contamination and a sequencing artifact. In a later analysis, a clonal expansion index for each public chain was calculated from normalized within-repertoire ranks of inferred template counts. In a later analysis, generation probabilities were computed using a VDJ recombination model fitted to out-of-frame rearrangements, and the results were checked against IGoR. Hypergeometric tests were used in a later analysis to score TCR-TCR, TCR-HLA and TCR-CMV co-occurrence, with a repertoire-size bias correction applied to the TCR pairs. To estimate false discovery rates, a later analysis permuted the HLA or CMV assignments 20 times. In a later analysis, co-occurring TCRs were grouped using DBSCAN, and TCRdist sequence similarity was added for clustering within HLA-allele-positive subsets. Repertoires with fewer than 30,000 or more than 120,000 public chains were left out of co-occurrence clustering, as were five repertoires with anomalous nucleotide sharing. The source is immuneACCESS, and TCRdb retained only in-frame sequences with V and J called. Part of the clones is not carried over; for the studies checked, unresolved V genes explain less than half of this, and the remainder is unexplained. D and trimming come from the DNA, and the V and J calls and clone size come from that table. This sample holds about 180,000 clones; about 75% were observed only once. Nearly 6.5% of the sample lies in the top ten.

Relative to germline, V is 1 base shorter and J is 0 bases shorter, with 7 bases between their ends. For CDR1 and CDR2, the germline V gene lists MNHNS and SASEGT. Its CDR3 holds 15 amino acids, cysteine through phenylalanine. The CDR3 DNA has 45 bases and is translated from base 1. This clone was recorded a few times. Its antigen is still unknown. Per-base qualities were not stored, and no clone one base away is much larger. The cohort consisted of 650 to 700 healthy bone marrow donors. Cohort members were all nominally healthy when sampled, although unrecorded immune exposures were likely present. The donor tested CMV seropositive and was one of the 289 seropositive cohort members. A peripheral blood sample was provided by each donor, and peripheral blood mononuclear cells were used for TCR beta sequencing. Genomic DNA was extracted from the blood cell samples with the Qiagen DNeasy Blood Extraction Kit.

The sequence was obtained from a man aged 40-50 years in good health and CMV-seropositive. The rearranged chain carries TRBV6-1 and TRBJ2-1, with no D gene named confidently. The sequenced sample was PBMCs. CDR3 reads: CASSEDIPSYNEQFF. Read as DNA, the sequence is TGTGCCAGCAGTGAAGATATCCCCTCCTACAATGAGCAGTTCTTC.